A single sample gave rise to the 32 T cell receptor beta chains below, sequenced in a study of shared clonotypes between healthy human individuals. Profiled with immunoSEQ multiplex PCR; TCRdb holds only in-frame clones, not every one. There are over a million clones in the sample; approximately 80% occur only once, and roughly 0.57% lies in the top ten. Material: memory CD4+ T cells from PBMCs. Sample subset: CD45RA-negative fraction. The receptors originated from a man between 18 and 29 years old in good health. Some clones in this sample may be carry-over from other donors' samples.

V is TRBV2 and J is TRBJ1-1; D remains unclear. Trimming cost V 3 bases and J 3 bases, with 8 bases left between them. Per the germline V gene, CDR1 is SNHLY and CDR2 is FYNNEI. The length of the CDR3 is 13 residues. CDR3 loop: CASSDLEDTEAFF. CDR3 bases: TGTGCCAGCAGTGACTTGGAAGACACTGAAGCTTTCTTT.

V usage is TRBV18 and J usage is TRBJ1-4, with 8 bases lining up with TRBD1. CDR3 length equals 16 residues. The V gene's germline CDR1 is KGHSH and CDR2 LQKENI. With 1 base clipped from V and 3 bases from J, the junction kept 4 bases outside the gene matches. The CDR3 sequence is CASSPRTGLSNEKLFF. DNA for the CDR3: TGTGCCAGCTCACCACGGACAGGGTTGTCTAATGAAAAACTGTTTTTT.

The genes are TRBV5-6 and TRBJ2-7; perhaps D is TRBD1 or TRBD2 (5 bases each). V was trimmed by 3 bases and J by 0 bases, leaving 7 bases between them. Looked up from germline, CDR1 is SGHDT and CDR2 is YYEEEE. The CDR3 is 13 amino acids. CDR3 in DNA: TGTGCCAGCAGCTGGGGGATCTCCTACGAGCAGTACTTC. This gives the protein CASSWGISYEQYF.

The CDR3 loop reads CASRKGQYNEQFF. The CDR3 coding sequence is TGTGCCAGCAGAAAGGGGCAGTACAATGAGCAGTTCTTC. The chain joins TRBV25-1 to TRBJ2-1, with D possibly matching TRBD1 (5 bases). Germline V gene sequence: CDR1 MGHDK, CDR2 SYGVNS. The CDR3 covers 13 residues. V gave up 6 bases and J gave up 4 bases, with 10 bases separating them.

This CDR3 reads CASSLGQATEAFF. CDR3 DNA sequence: TGCGCCAGCAGCTTGGGACAGGCGACTGAAGCTTTCTTT. This sequence joins TRBV5-1 and TRBJ1-1; possibly TRBD1 for D (6 bases). CDR3 length: 13 residues. Germline values: CDR1 SGHRS, CDR2 YFSETQ. V lost 0 bases, J lost 5 bases, and 8 bases lay in between.

This clone has only one observation. The V call is TRBV28, the J call TRBJ1-4; D is uncertain. V lost 6 bases and J 8 bases, leaving 13 bases between the germline ends. Germline V CDR1 and CDR2: MDHEN, SYDVKM. This CDR3 has 13 residues. CDR3 loop: CASRPNPEEKLFF. CDR3 nucleotide sequence: TGTGCCAGCAGACCTAATCCGGAGGAAAAACTGTTTTTT. The complete variable domain, with remaining parts taken from reference TRBV28 and TRBJ1-4, reads DVKVTQSSRYLVKRTGEKVFLECVQDMDHENMFWYRQDPGLGLRLIYFSYDVKMKEKGDIPEGYSVSREKKERFSLILESASTNQTSMYLCASRPNPEEKLFFGSGTQLSVL.

This clone was detected ten times or more. This sequence joins TRBV10-3 and TRBJ2-5; TRBD2 matches 12 bases. V lost 7 bases, J lost 2 bases, and 17 bases stayed unmatched. Germline V gene data show CDR1 as ENHRY and CDR2 as SYGVKD. The CDR3 is 19 amino acids. As DNA, the CDR3 is TGTGCCATCAAGGGTCCGGGACTAGCGGGTAGAGTGGATCAAGAGACCCAGTACTTC. This encodes CAIKGPGLAGRVDQETQYF.

V and J are TRBV27 and TRBJ1-1; D is perhaps TRBD1 (5 bases). Germline V CDR1 and CDR2: MNHEY, SMNVEV (reference sequence). The CDR3 extends over 12 amino acids. The germline V and J ends were trimmed by 5 bases and 8 bases, with 12 bases remaining between them. CDR3 DNA sequence: TGTGCCAGCAGTCCAGAAGGGGCGGAAGCTTTCTTT. Translating gives CASSPEGAEAFF.

CDR3 protein: CASSHRDRRFYGYTF. Here the CDR3 DNA reads TGTGCCAGCAGTCACAGGGACAGGAGATTCTATGGCTACACCTTC. The gene calls are TRBV28 and TRBJ1-2, with 8 bases identical to TRBD1. CDR3 length equals 15 residues. J gave up 4 bases and V 5 bases, and 9 bases lay outside the gene matches. Germline V lookup: CDR1 MDHEN, CDR2 SYDVKM.

The chain links TRBV7-3 to TRBJ2-1; D is undetermined. This CDR3 contains 13 residues. Trimming stripped 1 base from V and 7 bases from J, with 8 bases between. Germline CDR1 and CDR2: SGHTA and FQGTGA. CDR3 residues: CASSLMFGNEQFF. CDR3 DNA: TGTGCCAGCAGCTTAATGTTCGGGAATGAGCAGTTCTTC.

This rearrangement joins TRBV28 to TRBJ2-1, with D perhaps matching TRBD2 (5 bases). The CDR3 extends over 14 amino acids. V was shortened by 3 bases and J by 10 bases, with 16 bases between the two germline ends. CDR1 and CDR2 from the germline V gene are MDHEN and SYDVKM. CDR3 amino acids: CASSFLTGSGEQFF. The CDR3 DNA follows: TGTGCCAGCAGTTTTTTGACGGGGTCGGGGGAGCAGTTCTTC.

As regards this clone: An end of the junction does not agree with germline; a read error may underlie this. This CDR3 reads CAGSTAGGTEAFF. DNA of the CDR3: TGTGCCGGCAGCACCGCGGGGGGCACTGAAGCTTTCTTT. The V and J genes are TRBV11-2 and TRBJ1-1; a possible D gene is TRBD1 (5 bases). The germline V gene encodes CDR1 SGHAT and CDR2 FQNNGV. This CDR3 spans 13 amino acids.

This clone was seen a handful of times. The V call is TRBV19, the J call TRBJ1-1, with D tentatively TRBD1 (6 bases). V lost 5 bases and J lost 3, with 16 bases in between. Germline-derived CDR1 and CDR2 are LNHDA and SQIVND (reference sequence). This CDR3 is built from 15 residues. This chain's CDR3 is CASSFSGHPYTEAFF. In nucleotides, the CDR3 is TGTGCCAGTAGTTTCTCGGGACATCCGTACACTGAAGCTTTCTTT. The complete variable domain, with remaining parts taken from reference TRBV19 and TRBJ1-1, reads DGGITQSPKYLFRKEGQNVTLSCEQNLNHDAMYWYRQDPGQGLRLIYYSQIVNDFQKGDIAEGYSVSREKKESFPLTVTSAQKNPTAFYLCASSFSGHPYTEAFFGQGTRLTVV.

The J gene is TRBJ2-5, the V gene TRBV2; 10 bases match TRBD1. J lost 5 bases, V lost 6 bases, and 3 bases had no gene match. Germline V gene data show CDR1 as SNHLY and CDR2 as FYNNEI. The CDR3 is 13 residues long. CDR3 amino acids: CASRRTGGETQYF. The DNA of the CDR3 is TGTGCCAGCAGGAGGACAGGGGGGGAGACCCAGTACTTC.

The chain links TRBV15 to TRBJ1-4, with a possible D match to TRBD1 (6 bases). Per germline, CDR1 LNHNV and CDR2 YYDKDF (reference sequence). The V end lost 0 bases, the J end lost 5 bases, and 13 bases lay between the germline ends. The CDR3 is 16 amino acids. The CDR3 spells CATSRDWGRGNEKLFF. The CDR3 DNA follows: TGTGCCACCAGCAGAGATTGGGGGCGGGGGAATGAAAAACTGTTTTTT.

The chain combines TRBV5-6 with TRBJ1-5; tentatively, D is TRBD1 (5 bases). CDR1 is SGHDT and CDR2 is YYEEEE in the germline V gene. The germline V and J ends were trimmed by 0 bases and 7 bases, with 14 bases remaining between them. The CDR3 loop spans 15 amino acids. The CDR3 DNA follows: TGTGCCAGCAGCTTGGGGGGATGGGGGAACCAGCCCCAGCATTTT. It codes for CASSLGGWGNQPQHF.

V is TRBV28 and J is TRBJ1-2, with a possible D match to TRBD1 (5 bases). CDR1 and CDR2 (germline): MDHEN, SYDVKM. The CDR3 length is 12 residues. Trimming took 5 bases from V and 6 from J, leaving 10 bases between them. CDR3 sequence reads: CASSGTVDGYTF. CDR3 nucleotides: TGTGCCAGCAGTGGGACGGTCGATGGCTACACCTTC.

DNA for the CDR3: TGTGCCAGCGGGGCGGGAACTAGCGGGGAAGAGACCCAGTACTTC. Translated: CASGAGTSGEETQYF. V usage is TRBV6-1 and J usage is TRBJ2-5; 10 nucleotides match TRBD2. The CDR3 totals 15 residues. V was pared by 8 bases and J by 3 bases, with 9 bases of the junction left unmatched. Germline V lookup: CDR1 MNHNS, CDR2 SASEGT.

The gene calls are TRBV27 and TRBJ2-5, with 9 nucleotides matching TRBD2. Germline V gene data show CDR1 as MNHEY and CDR2 as SMNVEV (reference sequence). J lost 3 bases, V lost 5 bases, and 4 bases had no gene match. This CDR3 contains 14 residues. CDR3 nucleotide sequence: TGTGCCAGCAGTAGAGCGGGAGGAGAAGAGACCCAGTACTTC. This gives the protein CASSRAGGEETQYF.

The chain has TRBV7-3 and TRBJ2-5; TRBD2 matches at 10 bases. The V gene end was trimmed by 5 bases and the J gene end by 5 bases; junction bases not matched to a gene: 5. This CDR3 has 14 residues. Per the germline V gene, CDR1 is SGHTA and CDR2 is FQGTGA. The chain's CDR3 is CASSQGLAMETQYF. CDR3 in DNA: TGTGCCAGCAGCCAGGGACTAGCGATGGAGACCCAGTACTTC.

This rearrangement joins TRBV11-3 to TRBJ2-1; possibly TRBD2 for D (6 bases). Trimming pared 4 bases from V and 9 bases from J, leaving 19 bases between. Looked up from germline, CDR1 is SGHNT and CDR2 is YENEEA. This CDR3 is built from 15 residues. DNA for the CDR3: TGTGCCAGCAGCTCGCCCAATTCTAGGGGAGGTGAGCAGTTCTTC. It encodes CASSSPNSRGGEQFF.

The gene calls are TRBV2 and TRBJ1-4; D call uncertain. The V gene lost 6 bases and the J gene lost 7 bases, with 15 bases spanning the gap. Germline loops: CDR1 SNHLY, CDR2 FYNNEI. The CDR3 is 14 residues long. This chain's CDR3 is CASRIDRTGEKLFF. The CDR3 DNA follows: TGTGCCAGCAGAATTGACCGGACGGGTGAAAAACTGTTTTTT. Full variable domain (remainder filled in from reference TRBV2 and TRBJ1-4): EPEVTQTPSHQVTQMGQEVILRCVPISNHLYFYWYRQILGQKVEFLVSFYNNEISEKSEIFDDQFSVERPDGSNFTLKIRSTKLEDSAMYFCASRIDRTGEKLFFGSGTQLSVL.

This chain links TRBV5-1 with TRBJ2-5, with D tentatively TRBD2 (6 bases). The CDR3 is made up of 14 amino acids. CDR1 is SGHRS and CDR2 is YFSETQ in the germline V gene. The germline V and J ends were trimmed by 1 base and 5 bases, with 12 bases remaining between them. DNA of the CDR3: TGCGCCAGCAGCTTGATGCGGGGAGAGGAGACCCAGTACTTC. It is translated as CASSLMRGEETQYF. Complete variable domain (other parts from reference TRBV5-1 and TRBJ2-5): KAGVTQTPRYLIKTRGQQVTLSCSPISGHRSVSWYQQTPGQGLQFLFEYFSETQRNKGNFPGRFSGRQFSNSRSEMNVSTLELGDSALYLCASSLMRGEETQYFGPGTRLLVL.

The chain recombines TRBV6-1 with TRBJ2-1; 7 bases agree with TRBD2. The germline V gene has CDR1 MNHNS and CDR2 SASEGT. After removal of 1 base from V and 4 bases from J, the junction contained 7 bases not matched to a gene. This CDR3 comprises 16 residues. This CDR3 is CASSEGHSGPYNEQFF. DNA of the CDR3: TGTGCCAGCAGTGAAGGTCATAGCGGGCCATACAATGAGCAGTTCTTC.

This sequence joins TRBV30 and TRBJ2-2; 8 bases are shared with TRBD2. The CDR3 loop spans 15 amino acids. Germline trimming cut 3 bases from V and 6 bases from J; bases unmatched to any gene: 9. Germline values: CDR1 GTSNPN, CDR2 SVGIG (reference sequence). CDR3 amino acids: CAWRWSGSPPGELFF. The CDR3 nucleotides are TGTGCCTGGAGATGGAGCGGGAGCCCTCCCGGGGAGCTGTTTTTT. Full variable domain (rest looked up from reference TRBV30 and TRBJ2-2): SQTIHQWPATLVQPVGSPLSLECTVEGTSNPNLYWYRQAAGRGLQLLFYSVGIGQISSEVPQNLSASRPQDRQFILSSKKLLLSDSGFYLCAWRWSGSPPGELFFGEGSRLTVL.

The chain is built from TRBV9 and TRBJ1-2; no firm D call. CDR1 and CDR2 from the germline V gene are SGDLS and YYNGEE. V lost 0 bases to trimming and J lost 4 bases, with 16 bases between them. There are 16 residues in the CDR3. CDR3: CASSVGSRGYGYGYTF. CDR3 sequence (DNA): TGTGCCAGCAGCGTAGGCTCCCGGGGATACGGCTATGGCTACACCTTC.

V usage is TRBV10-3 and J usage is TRBJ2-1, with a possible D match to TRBD2 (6 bases). This CDR3 spans 13 amino acids. Trimming stripped 10 bases from V and 9 bases from J, with 19 bases between. Per the germline V gene, CDR1 is ENHRY and CDR2 is SYGVKD. Here the CDR3 reads CATARGVEGEQFF. DNA of the CDR3: TGTGCCACAGCCAGAGGTGTGGAGGGTGAGCAGTTCTTC.

The chain is built from TRBV30 and TRBJ1-1; possible D gene TRBD1, 5 bases. V lost 4 bases, J lost 9 bases, and 18 bases lay in between. Germline-derived CDR1 and CDR2 are GTSNPN and SVGIG (reference sequence). The CDR3 runs 13 residues. In DNA form, the CDR3 reads TGTGCCTGGATCCAACGGGGCAGAGAACAAGCTTTCTTT. This translates into CAWIQRGREQAFF.

Concerning this clone: The junction shows a germline mismatch at one end, possibly a read error. The rearrangement joins TRBV5-6 to TRBJ2-2, with D perhaps TRBD1 or TRBD2 (5 bases each). This CDR3 comprises 16 residues. The germline CDR1 and CDR2 sequences are SGHDT and YYEEEE. This chain's CDR3 is CAGSLAGAEVDRGAVF. The CDR3 DNA reads TGTGCCGGCAGCTTGGCCGGGGCAGAAGTAGACCGGGGAGCTGTTTTT.

CDR3 in DNA: TGTGCCAGCAGTTACTCGGCTAGCGGGTACAATGAGCAGTTCTTC. Encoded protein: CASSYSASGYNEQFF. This chain uses TRBV6-6 with TRBJ2-1; 8 bases map to TRBD2. J was trimmed by 4 bases and V by 0 bases; bases with no gene match: 2. The germline CDR1 and CDR2 sequences are MNHNY and SVGAGI (reference sequence). This CDR3 spans 15 amino acids.

The CDR3 DNA is TGCGCCAGCAGCCTGGGGAGGCCCGGCTCCTACGAGCAGTACTTC. Translation: CASSLGRPGSYEQYF. The rearrangement uses TRBV5-1 and TRBJ2-7, with D maybe TRBD2 (6 bases). CDR1 SGHRS and CDR2 YFSETQ come from the germline V gene. V was clipped by 4 bases and J by 0 bases, with 14 bases between them. The CDR3 runs 15 residues.

The CDR3: CASSLELGEVSEQYF. The CDR3 DNA follows: TGTGCCAGCAGCTTAGAACTAGGGGAGGTCTCCGAGCAGTACTTC. This chain links TRBV7-8 with TRBJ2-7, with TRBD2 as a possible D gene (6 bases). V lost 1 base to trimming and J lost 6 bases, with 16 bases between them. The CDR3 runs to 15 residues. CDR1 is SGHVS and CDR2 is FQNEAQ in the germline V gene.